These T cell receptor beta chains were read from a single sample in a study of blood T cell repertoires in COVID-19. The repertoire was sequenced with immunoSEQ multiplex PCR; TCRdb's copy has only in-frame clones and lacks some. The sample contains 60,000 to 90,000 clones, over 75% of which appear only once. The material sequenced was peripheral blood. The origin of the receptors is a woman older than 75 with acute or convalescent COVID-19. Both conserved end residues are part of each CDR3. Fields, in order: D gene, V gene, clone size, J gene, CDR3 DNA, CDR3 protein. The D gene is left open where the match is weak. The size field is filled for only some rows; it gives once, few, many or a size class.

D: -
V: TRBV7-9
size: -
J: TRBJ1-4
DNA: TGTGCCAGCAGCTTAGGAGTGGGGGCTCGGGAAAAACTGTTTTTT
CDR3: CASSLGVGAREKLFF

D: -
V: TRBV28
size: once
J: TRBJ1-3
DNA: TGTGCCAGCCGAGCCTCAGGGTCTGGAAACACCATATATTTT
CDR3: CASRASGSGNTIYF

D: TRBD1
V: TRBV7-8
size: -
J: TRBJ1-3
DNA: TGTGCCAGCAGCTATGGAAGGACAGGGTCAAACACCATATATTTT
CDR3: CASSYGRTGSNTIYF

D: TRBD1
V: TRBV11-1
size: -
J: TRBJ2-3
DNA: TGTGCCAGCAGCACCCGGACAGGGCAGGGAGATACGCAGTATTTT
CDR3: CASSTRTGQGDTQYF

D: -
V: TRBV5-5
size: once
J: TRBJ1-2
DNA: TGTGCCAGCAGCTTGCAGGGGTATGGCTACACCTTC
CDR3: CASSLQGYGYTF

D: TRBD1
V: TRBV19
size: -
J: TRBJ2-7
DNA: TGTGCCAGTAGTACCCGACAGGGGCGCCCCTACGAGCAGTACTTC
CDR3: CASSTRQGRPYEQYF

D: TRBD2
V: TRBV5-4
size: -
J: TRBJ2-7
DNA: TGTGCCAGCAGCGACGGGGGGGCGAGCTCCTACGAGCAGTACTTC
CDR3: CASSDGGASSYEQYF

D: -
V: TRBV3-1/TRBV3-2
size: once
J: TRBJ1-2
DNA: TGTGCCAGCAGCCAAGATTTAATAGGGAGCGGCTACACCTTC
CDR3: CASSQDLIGSGYTF

D: TRBD1
V: TRBV7-2
size: -
J: TRBJ1-2
DNA: TGTGCCAGCAGCTTAGTGGCAGGGGGAATCTATGGCTACACCTTC
CDR3: CASSLVAGGIYGYTF

D: TRBD1
V: TRBV2
size: -
J: TRBJ1-1
DNA: TGTGCCAGCAGTGTTGACAGGGTAGGAACTGAAGCTTTCTTT
CDR3: CASSVDRVGTEAFF

D: -
V: TRBV5-3
size: -
J: TRBJ1-5
DNA: TGTGCCAGAAGCCCACAAACAGGGAGAGGAAATCAGCCCCAGCATTTT
CDR3: CARSPQTGRGNQPQHF

D: -
V: TRBV6-1
size: -
J: TRBJ1-6
DNA: TGTGCCAGCAGTGACAGGGTCAGACCCAGCTACTATAATTCACCCCTCCACTTT
CDR3: CASSDRVRPSYYNSPLHF

D: TRBD1
V: TRBV5-1
size: -
J: TRBJ1-4
DNA: TGCGCCAGCAGCACCACCGGGACAGGGACTGAAAAACTGTTTTTT
CDR3: CASSTTGTGTEKLFF

D: TRBD1
V: TRBV18
size: -
J: TRBJ2-2
DNA: TGTGCCAGCTCAGGCCAGGGGGCGATGAACACCGGGGAGCTGTTTTTT
CDR3: CASSGQGAMNTGELFF

D: TRBD2
V: TRBV3-1/TRBV3-2
size: -
J: TRBJ2-1
DNA: TGTGCCAGCAGCCAAGACCCCCTCGCGGCGGGGGGGCTTAGTGAGCAGTTCTTC
CDR3: CASSQDPLAAGGLSEQFF

D: -
V: TRBV19
size: -
J: TRBJ1-2
DNA: TGTGCCAGTACCCCCGAGGGTAACTATGGCTACACCTTC
CDR3: CASTPEGNYGYTF

D: -
V: TRBV24-1
size: -
J: TRBJ2-2
DNA: TGTGCCACCAGTGATTTCGGCGGGGAGCTGTTTTTT
CDR3: CATSDFGGELFF

D: -
V: TRBV24-1
size: -
J: TRBJ2-2
DNA: TGTGCCACCAGTGATTTTGCGGAGGCGAACACCGGGGAGCTGTTTTTT
CDR3: CATSDFAEANTGELFF

D: -
V: TRBV3-1/TRBV3-2
size: -
J: TRBJ2-1
DNA: TGTGCCAGCAGCCAAGGGGGGCGGAATGAGCAGTTCTTC
CDR3: CASSQGGRNEQFF

D: -
V: TRBV29-1
size: -
J: TRBJ2-7
DNA: TGCAGCGCCCGGAGTTCCTACGAGCAGTACTTC
CDR3: CSARSSYEQYF

D: TRBD2
V: TRBV7-6
size: -
J: TRBJ2-3
DNA: TGTGCCAGCAGCTTGATAGCCGGGAGGGCCGGGACAGATACGCAGTATTTT
CDR3: CASSLIAGRAGTDTQYF

D: -
V: TRBV11-1
size: -
J: TRBJ2-7
DNA: TGTGCCAGCAGCACGGGACTCTACGAGCAGTACTTC
CDR3: CASSTGLYEQYF

D: TRBD1
V: TRBV4-2
size: -
J: TRBJ1-2
DNA: TGTGCCAGCAGCCAGCCCGACAGGGTCTCCTATGGCTACACCTTC
CDR3: CASSQPDRVSYGYTF

D: TRBD1
V: TRBV7-9
size: -
J: TRBJ2-7
DNA: TGTGCCAGCAGCCCCCGGGACAGGGGGTACTACGAGCAGTACTTC
CDR3: CASSPRDRGYYEQYF

D: TRBD2
V: TRBV9
size: -
J: TRBJ2-3
DNA: TGTGCCAGCAGCGCGGGACTAGCGGGAGCGGTAGATACGCAGTATTTT
CDR3: CASSAGLAGAVDTQYF

D: TRBD2
V: TRBV3-1/TRBV3-2
size: -
J: TRBJ2-7
DNA: TGTGCCAGCAGCCAAGGGGCGGGGCTAGCGGGCCCCTACGAGCAGTACTTC
CDR3: CASSQGAGLAGPYEQYF

D: -
V: TRBV6-6
size: -
J: TRBJ1-3
DNA: TGTGCCAGCAGTTACGGGACACTGAACTCTGGAAACACCATATATTTT
CDR3: CASSYGTLNSGNTIYF

D: -
V: TRBV9
size: -
J: TRBJ2-1
DNA: TGTGCCAGCAGCGTAGTGCTAGTGGGTGAGCAGTTCTTC
CDR3: CASSVVLVGEQFF

D: -
V: TRBV4-2
size: -
J: TRBJ2-2
DNA: TGTGCCAGCAGCCAAGACCCCCGAGTATGGACCGGGGAGCTGTTTTTT
CDR3: CASSQDPRVWTGELFF

D: -
V: TRBV18
size: few
J: TRBJ2-7
DNA: TGTGCCAGCTCAGCAGATAACTCCTACGAGCAGTACTTC
CDR3: CASSADNSYEQYF

D: -
V: TRBV5-1
size: -
J: TRBJ1-3
DNA: TGCGCCAGCAGCTTGGCAGGGGCTGGAAACACCATATATTTT
CDR3: CASSLAGAGNTIYF

D: -
V: TRBV18
size: -
J: TRBJ1-4
DNA: TGTGCCAGCTCACCGCGGGCAACTAATGAAAAACTGTTTTTT
CDR3: CASSPRATNEKLFF

D: TRBD1
V: TRBV29-1
size: -
J: TRBJ2-2
DNA: TGCAGCGGGACAGGGGGCGCAGGCGGGGAGCTGTTTTTT
CDR3: CSGTGGAGGELFF

D: TRBD1
V: TRBV11-3
size: -
J: TRBJ1-6
DNA: TGTGCCAGCAGCTCCGGGACAGGGCTGAATTCACCCCTCCACTTT
CDR3: CASSSGTGLNSPLHF

D: -
V: TRBV19
size: -
J: TRBJ1-4
DNA: TGTGCCAGTAGTATAGAGGGCAGTTGGTCGAGTGAAAAACTGTTTTTT
CDR3: CASSIEGSWSSEKLFF

D: TRBD1
V: TRBV7-9
size: few
J: TRBJ1-3
DNA: TGTGCCAGCAGCACCCCGACAGGGAAGACTGGAAACACCATATATTTT
CDR3: CASSTPTGKTGNTIYF

D: TRBD1
V: TRBV18
size: -
J: TRBJ1-6
DNA: TGTGCCAGCTCACCCGGACAGGGGTCTAATTCACCCCTCCACTTT
CDR3: CASSPGQGSNSPLHF

D: TRBD1
V: TRBV3-1/TRBV3-2
size: -
J: TRBJ1-6
DNA: TGTGCCAGCAGCCCTAGGGACAGCGCTTCACCCCTCCACTTT
CDR3: CASSPRDSASPLHF

D: TRBD2
V: TRBV5-6
size: -
J: TRBJ2-1
DNA: TGTGCCAGCAGCCGCGGACTAGCGGGTGGATACTCCTACAATGAGCAGTTCTTC
CDR3: CASSRGLAGGYSYNEQFF

D: -
V: TRBV19
size: -
J: TRBJ1-4
DNA: TGTGCCAGTAGCAAGCCGGGACTCTCTAATGAAAAACTGTTTTTT
CDR3: CASSKPGLSNEKLFF

D: TRBD1
V: TRBV9
size: -
J: TRBJ1-6
DNA: TGTGCCAGCAGCCCGATGACAGGGATCGGTTCACCCCTCCACTTT
CDR3: CASSPMTGIGSPLHF

D: -
V: TRBV5-1
size: few
J: TRBJ1-6
DNA: TGCGCCAGCAGCGAGGGGGGGAATTCACCCCTCCACTTT
CDR3: CASSEGGNSPLHF

D: TRBD2
V: TRBV5-4
size: -
J: TRBJ2-3
DNA: TGTGCCAGCAGGGTAGCGGGAGAGGAAGATACGCAGTATTTT
CDR3: CASRVAGEEDTQYF

D: TRBD1
V: TRBV24-1
size: -
J: TRBJ2-7
DNA: TGTGCCACCCGGGACAGGTACTACGAGCAGTACTTC
CDR3: CATRDRYYEQYF

D: TRBD2
V: TRBV5-1
size: -
J: TRBJ2-7
DNA: TGCGCCAGCAGCTTGGGGCGGGAGGGCCTCTCCTACGAGCAGTACTTC
CDR3: CASSLGREGLSYEQYF

D: -
V: TRBV13
size: -
J: TRBJ2-2
DNA: TGTGCCAGCAGCCTCGTGGCGGGTAGGGGGGAGCTGTTTTTT
CDR3: CASSLVAGRGELFF

D: -
V: TRBV4-2
size: -
J: TRBJ1-2
DNA: TGTGCCAGCAGCCCATCCGGGACAAACTATGGCTACACCTTC
CDR3: CASSPSGTNYGYTF

D: TRBD2
V: TRBV4-1
size: few
J: TRBJ2-3
DNA: TGCGCCAGCAGCCCGGCCCAACTAGCGGGGGCCTTCAGGGATACGCAGTATTTT
CDR3: CASSPAQLAGAFRDTQYF

D: -
V: TRBV6-4
size: -
J: TRBJ2-1
DNA: TGTGCCAGCAGTGTCACGTTCGGCCGGGTCAATGAGCAGTTCTTC
CDR3: CASSVTFGRVNEQFF

D: -
V: TRBV7-3
size: once
J: TRBJ2-2
DNA: TGTGCCAGCAGCTTCGGGGGGCACACCGGGGAGCTGTTTTTT
CDR3: CASSFGGHTGELFF

D: -
V: TRBV12-3/TRBV12-4
size: -
J: TRBJ2-5
DNA: TGTGCCAGCAGTCCCCCCGGGAGTGAGACCCAGTACTTC
CDR3: CASSPPGSETQYF

D: -
V: TRBV28
size: -
J: TRBJ2-7
DNA: TGTGCCAGCAGGGTGGCGGGGGCCACCTACGAGCAGTACTTC
CDR3: CASRVAGATYEQYF

D: -
V: TRBV2
size: few
J: TRBJ1-4
DNA: TGTGCCAGCAGTGAGACAGCTAATGAAAAACTGTTTTTT
CDR3: CASSETANEKLFF

D: -
V: TRBV5-1
size: -
J: TRBJ1-2
DNA: TGCGCCAGCAGCCCAGGACAGCCCGGCAATGGCTACACCTTC
CDR3: CASSPGQPGNGYTF